This T cell receptor (beta chain) was sequenced in a study of regulatory and conventional T cells in RAG deficiency. Assay: immunoSEQ multiplex PCR; the TCRdb copy retains only in-frame clones and omits some. In the table there are almost 35,000 clones, about 78% of which are singletons. Findings of the study overall: RAG-deficient patients showed markedly lower Shannon entropy and higher Simpson indices than control T-cell subsets.

A remark on this clone: Its matching antigen is unknown.

Blood CD4+ CD25-low CD127-high conventional T cells supplied the genomic DNA template. Trimming pared 0 bases from V and 3 bases from J, leaving 12 bases between. Per the germline V gene, CDR1 is LNHDA and CDR2 is SQIVND (reference sequence). The CDR3 runs 15 residues. Another study also made use of these data, one on regulatory T cells. As that report states: Amplification used 52 TRBV primers and 13 TRBJ primers. Regulatory T cells showed the strongest V-J pair restriction and V/J gene skewing among patient repertoires.

This clonotype was sampled from a human donor in good health. Sequenced input: CD4+ effector T cells sorted from blood. This sequence joins TRBV19 and TRBJ2-7; D is possibly TRBD1 or TRBD2 (5 bases each). The CDR3, as DNA: TGTGCCAGTAGTATAGAGGTAGGGGCGGGCTACGAGCAGTACTTC. It is translated as CASSIEVGAGYEQYF.